These 28 T cell receptor beta chains were sequenced from one sample in a study of radiotherapy plus CTLA-4 blockade in lung cancer. The assay was immunoSEQ multiplex PCR, and TCRdb's table has in-frame clones only and misses some. This sample has about 60,000 clones, with over 65% found just once. This sample comprised peripheral blood, obtained from a patient treated with radiotherapy plus ipilimumab. Receptor source: a human donor with non-small cell lung cancer who had a partial response to radiotherapy plus ipilimumab.

The chain carries TRBV29-1 and TRBJ2-1, with TRBD1 matching over 9 bases. This CDR3 region has 15 residues. V was pared by 1 base and J by 2 bases, with 3 bases of the junction left unmatched. The V gene's germline CDR1 is SQVTM and CDR2 ANQGSEA. CDR3 coding DNA: TGCAGCGTTGAAGTAGGGGACAGGGCCTACAATGAGCAGTTCTTC. Its protein is CSVEVGDRAYNEQFF.

The chain joins TRBV27 to TRBJ2-1; 12 bases align to TRBD2. The CDR3 covers 17 residues. The germline CDR1 and CDR2 sequences are MNHEY and SMNVEV (reference sequence). V trimming: 4 bases; J trimming: 4 bases; junction bases outside the gene matches: 8. CDR3 nucleotides: TGTGCCAGCAGTTCACCACCTAGCGGGGGGGGATACAATGAGCAGTTCTTC. This encodes CASSSPPSGGGYNEQFF.

The chain is built from TRBV6-5 and TRBJ2-7, with D perhaps TRBD1 (5 bases). CDR1 is MNHEY and CDR2 is SVGAGI in the germline V gene. V lost 2 bases, J lost 5 bases, and 19 bases lay in between. The CDR3 contains 16 residues. The CDR3 spells CASSYTRQWGNHEQYF. The DNA of the CDR3 is TGTGCCAGCAGTTACACACGACAATGGGGCAACCACGAGCAGTACTTC.

This clone was counted a few times. This chain uses TRBV2 with TRBJ1-4, with D perhaps TRBD1 (5 bases). V was cut by 2 bases and J by 4 bases, with 8 bases left in between. Germline V gene data show CDR1 as SNHLY and CDR2 as FYNNEI. The CDR3 totals 14 residues. CDR3 residues: CASSENRHNEKLFF. As DNA, the CDR3 is TGTGCCAGCAGTGAAAACAGGCATAATGAAAAACTGTTTTTT.

The chain uses TRBV6-1 and TRBJ2-7; D not resolved. The germline gives CDR1 MNHNS, CDR2 SASEGT. CDR3 length equals 16 residues. With 1 base removed from V and 2 bases from J, the gap between germline ends came to 15 bases. The CDR3 spells CASSEDPRSGAYEQYF. For the CDR3, the DNA is TGTGCCAGCAGTGAAGACCCCAGAAGTGGTGCCTACGAGCAGTACTTC.

The chain links TRBV2 to TRBJ2-5; 10 bases line up with TRBD2. Germline loops: CDR1 SNHLY, CDR2 FYNNEI. The CDR3 sequence is 15 residues long. The ends lost 5 bases at V and 4 bases at J; junction bases unmatched: 7. The CDR3 sequence: CASSPSGGDSETQYF. CDR3 DNA sequence: TGTGCCAGCAGTCCTAGCGGGGGCGACTCAGAGACCCAGTACTTC.

The chain links TRBV11-2 to TRBJ1-3; 7 bases line up with TRBD1. The CDR3 consists of 16 residues. Germline loops: CDR1 SGHAT, CDR2 FQNNGV. V lost 1 base to trimming and J lost 0 bases; unmatched junction nucleotides: 3. CDR3 nucleotides: TGTGCCAGCAGCTTAGTCGGGGACAGCTCTGGAAACACCATATATTTT. Translation: CASSLVGDSSGNTIYF.

The table lists this clone with a few counts. This chain uses TRBV6-5 with TRBJ1-6; TRBD1 matches at 10 bases. Germline V gene lookup returns CDR1 MNHEY and CDR2 SVGAGI. This CDR3 is built from 13 residues. V dropped 5 bases and J dropped 10; count of bases not matched to a gene: 2. CDR3 nucleotides: TGTGCCAGCAGTGGGACAGGGGACTCACCCCTCCACTTT. Amino acids: CASSGTGDSPLHF.

The chain combines TRBV5-5 with TRBJ2-2; D is perhaps TRBD1 (6 bases). V gave up 5 bases and J gave up 0 bases, with 17 bases separating them. Germline V lookup: CDR1 SGHKS, CDR2 YYEKEE (reference sequence). The CDR3 consists of 17 residues. CDR3 residues: CASRHFRQEPNTGELFF. The CDR3 DNA is TGTGCCAGCAGACATTTTCGACAGGAACCGAACACCGGGGAGCTGTTTTTT.

V gene TRBV7-9 combines with J gene TRBJ2-7; D might be TRBD2 (5 bases). Trimming shortened V by 5 bases and J by 3 bases, and 11 bases separated the two germline ends. The CDR3 has 13 residues. Germline V gene data show CDR1 as SEHNR and CDR2 as FQNEAQ (reference sequence). CDR3 nucleotide sequence: TGTGCCAGCAGCCCGATGACTAACTACGAGCAGTACTTC. Its protein is CASSPMTNYEQYF.

V usage is TRBV7-9 and J usage is TRBJ2-1, with D maybe TRBD1 (6 bases). The length of the CDR3 is 13 residues. V was trimmed by 5 bases and J by 8 bases, leaving 13 bases between them. The germline V gene encodes CDR1 SEHNR and CDR2 FQNEAQ (reference sequence). DNA of the CDR3: TGTGCCAGCAGCAGCCAGGGGCTGCATGAGCAGTTCTTC. This translates into CASSSQGLHEQFF.

V gene TRBV6-5 combines with J gene TRBJ2-2, with D possibly TRBD1 on 6 matching bases. Germline loops: CDR1 MNHEY, CDR2 SVGAGI. Trimming removed 6 bases at V and 1 base at J, with 9 bases between. This CDR3 contains 14 residues. DNA for the CDR3: TGTGCCAGCAGGCGACAGGAGAACACCGGGGAGCTGTTTTTT. This translates into CASRRQENTGELFF.

This clone was observed a single time. The chain employs TRBV7-2 and TRBJ2-7, with 7 bases that match TRBD2. J was trimmed by 3 bases and V by 4 bases; bases with no gene match: 9. CDR1 is SGHTA, CDR2 FQGNSA, per germline. The CDR3 contains 15 residues. CDR3 loop: CASSSYPAGNYEQYF. The CDR3 bases are TGTGCCAGCAGCTCCTACCCAGCGGGGAACTACGAGCAGTACTTC.

This clone was observed a handful of times. The V call is TRBV16, the J call TRBJ1-2; tentatively, D is TRBD1 (5 bases). Germline CDR1 is KGHSY and CDR2 is FQNENV. V was shortened by 0 bases and J by 3 bases, with 11 bases between the two germline ends. This CDR3 is 15 amino acids long. CDR3 DNA sequence: TGTGCCAGCAGCCAATCGGGGGAGGCGGACTATGGCTACACCTTC. Residues: CASSQSGEADYGYTF.

A single count supports this clone. The chain employs TRBV5-5 and TRBJ1-1, with 8 bases fitting TRBD1. J was trimmed by 4 bases and V by 2 bases; bases with no gene match: 4. The CDR3 covers 14 residues. Germline V gene data show CDR1 as SGHKS and CDR2 as YYEKEE (reference sequence). The CDR3 loop reads CASSFNRGGTEAFF. CDR3 DNA sequence: TGTGCCAGCAGCTTCAACAGGGGGGGCACTGAAGCTTTCTTT.

The chain is built from TRBV6-4 and TRBJ2-2; the match to TRBD2 covers 11 bases. Germline V CDR1 and CDR2: MRHNA, SNTAGT. V was clipped by 10 bases and J by 2 bases; unmatched bases: 3. The CDR3 sequence is 14 residues long. Here the CDR3 DNA reads TGTGCCACCAGACTAGCGGGAAACACCGGGGAGCTGTTTTTT. Translation: CATRLAGNTGELFF.

The chain is built from TRBV9 and TRBJ2-5; TRBD1 matches at 12 bases. The V gene's germline CDR1 is SGDLS and CDR2 YYNGEE. The CDR3 length is 15 residues. J gave up 7 bases and V 0 bases, and 4 bases lay outside the gene matches. The CDR3 loop is CASSVGGQGAGTQYF. In DNA, the CDR3 is TGTGCCAGCAGCGTAGGGGGACAGGGGGCCGGGACCCAGTACTTC. Complete variable domain (other parts from reference TRBV9 and TRBJ2-5): DSGVTQTPKHLITATGQRVTLRCSPRSGDLSVYWYQQSLDQGLQFLIQYYNGEERAKGNILERFSAQQFPDLHSELNLSSLELGDSALYFCASSVGGQGAGTQYFGPGTRLLVL.

The CDR3 is CASSLSSLNEKLFF. In DNA form, the CDR3 reads TGTGCCAGCAGCTTAAGCTCACTTAATGAAAAACTGTTTTTT. The chain recombines TRBV7-2 with TRBJ1-4; D not certain. CDR1 is SGHTA and CDR2 is FQGNSA in the germline V gene. Trimming removed 2 bases from V and 4 bases from J, with 8 bases in between. The CDR3 is 14 residues long.

The chain joins TRBV6-1 to TRBJ2-7; 8 bases agree with TRBD1. The CDR3 length is 13 residues. With 4 bases clipped from V and 2 bases from J, the junction kept 1 base outside the gene matches. Per the germline V gene, CDR1 is MNHNS and CDR2 is SASEGT. For the CDR3, the DNA is TGTGCCAGCAGTGCGGGACAGGCCTACGAGCAGTACTTC. Translating it yields CASSAGQAYEQYF.

The CDR3 DNA is TGTGCCAGCAGTCCCGGGACAATGGCTTCACCCCTCCACTTT. Translated, it gives CASSPGTMASPLHF. The rearrangement joins TRBV7-9 to TRBJ1-6, with D possibly matching TRBD1 (6 bases). This CDR3 is 14 amino acids long. Germline CDR1 is SEHNR and CDR2 is FQNEAQ (reference sequence). With 6 bases removed from V and 9 bases from J, the gap between germline ends came to 15 bases.

The chain couples TRBV9 to TRBJ1-6; TRBD1 aligns across 8 bases. The CDR3 covers 15 residues. Per the germline V gene, CDR1 is SGDLS and CDR2 is YYNGEE. Trimming removed 0 bases from V and 10 bases from J; junction bases left unmatched: 6. The CDR3 is CASSVGGTGLSPLHF. The CDR3 region has the DNA TGTGCCAGCAGCGTAGGGGGGACAGGACTGTCACCCCTCCACTTT.

The gene calls are TRBV9 and TRBJ1-1; D gene unclear. The V end lost 3 bases, the J end lost 5 bases, and 14 bases lay between the germline ends. This CDR3 is built from 14 residues. CDR1 is SGDLS, CDR2 YYNGEE, per germline. The CDR3 loop reads CASSEAGIATEAFF. The CDR3 nucleotides are TGTGCCAGCAGCGAGGCGGGGATTGCGACTGAAGCTTTCTTT.

At least ten counts were recorded for this clone. V gene TRBV2 combines with J gene TRBJ1-6; D is possibly TRBD1 (6 bases). V shed 8 bases and J shed 8 bases, with 22 bases lying between them. Germline loops: CDR1 SNHLY, CDR2 FYNNEI. The CDR3 totals 16 residues. The CDR3 sequence: CASGAALQGLDSPLHF. The CDR3 nucleotides are TGTGCCAGCGGGGCCGCTCTACAGGGTCTGGATTCACCCCTCCACTTT.

The rearrangement links TRBV11-2 to TRBJ2-4; the D gene is possibly TRBD1 (5 bases). The CDR3 spans 16 residues. Germline V lookup: CDR1 SGHAT, CDR2 FQNNGV. Trimming cost V 2 bases and J 0 bases, with 11 bases left between them. CDR3 amino acids: CASSLRQQLAKNIQYF. In DNA form, the CDR3 reads TGTGCCAGCAGCTTAAGACAGCAACTAGCCAAAAACATTCAGTACTTC.

The V gene is TRBV2, the J gene TRBJ2-2, with a possible D match to TRBD1 (5 bases). The CDR3 runs to 14 residues. The germline V gene encodes CDR1 SNHLY and CDR2 FYNNEI. Trimming stripped 6 bases from V and 0 bases from J, with 8 bases between. The CDR3 nucleotides are TGTGCCAGCAGGGAGACAGCGAACACCGGGGAGCTGTTTTTT. Translating gives CASRETANTGELFF.

This chain joins TRBV7-9 and TRBJ1-1, with TRBD1 matching over 7 bases. The length of the CDR3 is 15 residues. Germline loops: CDR1 SEHNR, CDR2 FQNEAQ (reference sequence). V dropped 5 bases and J dropped 1; count of bases not matched to a gene: 7. Written as DNA, the CDR3 is TGTGCCAGCAGCCCGCGGGACAGAACGAACACTGAAGCTTTCTTT. It encodes CASSPRDRTNTEAFF. Full variable domain (outside the CDR3, taken from reference TRBV7-9 and TRBJ1-1): DTGVSQNPRHKITKRGQNVTFRCDPISEHNRLYWYRQTLGQGPEFLTYFQNEAQLEKSRLLSDRFSAERPKGSFSTLEIQRTEQGDSAMYLCASSPRDRTNTEAFFGQGTRLTVV.

This clone was observed once. This chain links TRBV5-1 with TRBJ1-6; 9 positions match TRBD1. This CDR3 comprises 14 residues. Looked up from germline, CDR1 is SGHRS and CDR2 is YFSETQ. V gave up 4 bases and J gave up 11 bases; unmatched junction bases: 7. The CDR3 DNA reads TGCGCCAGCAGCAGAGGACAGGGGTCCCCACCCCTCCACTTT. Amino acid sequence: CASSRGQGSPPLHF.

This clone has a handful of counts. The V call is TRBV4-3, the J call TRBJ2-3; TRBD2 agrees at 8 bases. Germline CDR1 and CDR2: LGHNA and YSLEER. With V trimmed by 5 bases and J by 5 bases, 6 bases remained unmatched. The CDR3 length is 14 residues. The CDR3 DNA reads as TGCGCCAGCAGCAAAGGCGGGGGGAGAGATACGCAGTATTTT. It encodes CASSKGGGRDTQYF.